The 9 T cell receptor beta chains below come from one sample, sequenced in a study of T cells expressing NK-cell markers. TCRdb re-called the 5' RACE reads and shows each CDR3 protein once, DNA omitted. The listing contains a few hundred thousand distinct CDR3 sequences. Material for sequencing was blood T cells: a sorted CD56 or NKG2C T cell subset, CD4+ or CD8+ T cells, or bulk PBMC T cells (not recorded which). The receptors here all came from a man aged 18-30 years in good health.

The V gene is TRBV10-3, the J gene TRBJ2-7. The CDR3 runs 13 residues. Germline V gene sequence: CDR1 ENHRY, CDR2 SYGVKD. The CDR3 sequence is CAISDGSAYEQYF.

The rearrangement links TRBV5-8 to TRBJ2-2; TCRdb outputs TRBD2, but without DNA this stays unchecked. Germline CDR1 SGHTS, CDR2 YDEGEE. This CDR3 spans 17 amino acids. This chain's CDR3 is CASSLARLALNTGELFF.

The chain carries TRBV10-2 and TRBJ1-3; TCRdb returns TRBD1, unconfirmable since there is no DNA. Germline V gene data show CDR1 as WSHSY and CDR2 as SAAADI. The CDR3 extends over 14 amino acids. The chain's CDR3 is CASSDRAPGNTIYF.

The chain carries TRBV4-1 and TRBJ1-5; the D call from TCRdb, TRBD1, cannot be confirmed without DNA. In germline, CDR1 is MGHRA, CDR2 YSYEKL. CDR3 length equals 15 residues. This CDR3 reads CASSQERGSNQPQHF.

The chain is built from TRBV29-1 and TRBJ2-3. There are 13 residues in the CDR3. CDR1 and CDR2 (germline): SQVTM, ANQGSEA. The CDR3 sequence is CSVERGLTDTQYF.

This sequence joins TRBV12-3 or TRBV12-4 and TRBJ1-2. There are 13 residues in the CDR3. CDR3 region: CASRGIKAYGYTF.

The chain carries TRBV5-1 and TRBJ1-2. Germline V CDR1 and CDR2: SGHRS, YFSETQ. This CDR3 is built from 15 residues. The CDR3 here is CASSLEGDRWDGYTF. Supplemented by reference TRBV5-1 and TRBJ1-2, the full variable domain reads KAGVTQTPRYLIKTRGQQVTLSCSPISGHRSVSWYQQTPGQGLQFLFEYFSETQRNKGNFPGRFSGRQFSNSRSEMNVSTLELGDSALYLCASSLEGDRWDGYTFGSGTRLTVV.

The genes are TRBV6-5 and TRBJ2-1; checking the TCRdb D call of TRBD1 is not possible without DNA. This CDR3 is built from 19 residues. Per the germline V gene, CDR1 is MNHEY and CDR2 is SVGAGI. Here the CDR3 reads CASSYNVGYGTGGLNEQFF.

The rearrangement links TRBV6-6 to TRBJ2-5; the D call of TRBD1 rests on TCRdb alone, since no DNA is present to check it. This CDR3 is built from 13 residues. Germline-derived CDR1 and CDR2 are MNHNY and SVGAGI (reference sequence). The CDR3 loop reads CASRPTGGETQYF.